A selection of T cell receptor beta chains follows, all from one sample in a study of blood T cell repertoires in COVID-19. Profiled with immunoSEQ multiplex PCR; TCRdb holds only in-frame clones, not every one. The table has more than 200,000 clones, 81% seen once. The sequencing input was peripheral blood. These receptors were obtained from a woman of 80 years or more with acute or convalescent COVID-19. The CDR3 runs from the conserved cysteine through the conserved F or W. The order of the fields is D gene, V gene, CDR3 protein. The D gene is left open where the match is weak.

D gene: .; V gene: TRBV7-9; CDR3 protein: CASTSTDYGYTF
D gene: TRBD1; V gene: TRBV15; CDR3 protein: CATSSHTGGYEQYF
D gene: .; V gene: TRBV28; CDR3 protein: CASTREAFF
D gene: TRBD1; V gene: TRBV19; CDR3 protein: CASSIPGLTGRETQYF
D gene: .; V gene: TRBV6-1; CDR3 protein: CASSEIRGNQPQHF
D gene: .; V gene: TRBV6-5; CDR3 protein: CASSSQGDYGYTF
D gene: .; V gene: TRBV5-1; CDR3 protein: CASSLDREGYGYTF
D gene: .; V gene: TRBV2; CDR3 protein: CASTDVRAGGETQYF
D gene: .; V gene: TRBV7-9; CDR3 protein: CASSLNRHNEKLFF
D gene: TRBD1; V gene: TRBV19; CDR3 protein: CASRDRGSGSNEKLFF
D gene: .; V gene: TRBV23-1; CDR3 protein: CASPHGQKKWDTEAFF
D gene: .; V gene: TRBV5-1; CDR3 protein: CASRDQGTSYYNEQFF
D gene: TRBD1; V gene: TRBV14; CDR3 protein: CASSQYGQGPTDTQYF
D gene: TRBD2; V gene: TRBV5-1; CDR3 protein: CASRGGGTYDEQFF
D gene: .; V gene: TRBV9; CDR3 protein: CASSVSGRAGDTQYF
D gene: .; V gene: TRBV6-6; CDR3 protein: CASSYPRGDEDGYTF
D gene: .; V gene: TRBV7-9; CDR3 protein: CASSPGDRKDEKLFF
D gene: .; V gene: TRBV2; CDR3 protein: CASSEVGSSGNTIYF
D gene: TRBD2; V gene: TRBV4-2; CDR3 protein: CASSQETSGSTDTQYF
D gene: .; V gene: TRBV24-1; CDR3 protein: CATSGVDSGNTIYF
D gene: TRBD1; V gene: TRBV10-3; CDR3 protein: CAISEGGQATYGYTF
D gene: .; V gene: TRBV15; CDR3 protein: CATSRESRETQYF
D gene: .; V gene: TRBV7-9; CDR3 protein: CASSHAGQAFREQYF
D gene: .; V gene: TRBV19; CDR3 protein: CASSITSGGRGEQFF
D gene: .; V gene: TRBV2; CDR3 protein: CASNPGVGNTIYF
D gene: TRBD1; V gene: TRBV5-1; CDR3 protein: CASSQRQGADYGYTF
D gene: TRBD1; V gene: TRBV4-2; CDR3 protein: CASSQESRQGFRAFF
D gene: TRBD2; V gene: TRBV7-2; CDR3 protein: CASSLTAGGSNEQFF
D gene: .; V gene: TRBV18; CDR3 protein: CASSPPAGNGYTF
D gene: TRBD1; V gene: TRBV5-4; CDR3 protein: CATGQGNQPQHF
D gene: TRBD1; V gene: TRBV19; CDR3 protein: CASGTAANYGYTF
D gene: TRBD1; V gene: TRBV6-5; CDR3 protein: CASSKGATEAFF
D gene: .; V gene: TRBV6-5; CDR3 protein: CAGDEGGGSYEQYF
D gene: .; V gene: TRBV19; CDR3 protein: CASSILGSGANVLTF
D gene: TRBD2; V gene: TRBV15; CDR3 protein: CATSRERGGLGTDTQYF
D gene: .; V gene: TRBV28; CDR3 protein: CASSLGHNYGYTF
D gene: .; V gene: TRBV3-1/TRBV3-2; CDR3 protein: CASRRGTNTIYF
D gene: .; V gene: TRBV21-1; CDR3 protein: CASPPPPGDNYGYTF
D gene: .; V gene: TRBV2; CDR3 protein: CASSGPGTERDTQYF
D gene: TRBD2; V gene: TRBV24-1; CDR3 protein: CATSDGVTSGRAWELFF
D gene: .; V gene: TRBV30; CDR3 protein: CAWSAGGGNQPQHF
D gene: TRBD2; V gene: TRBV28; CDR3 protein: CASRPAGSTGELFF
D gene: .; V gene: TRBV5-1; CDR3 protein: CASSLATGINTGELFF
D gene: TRBD1; V gene: TRBV3-1/TRBV3-2; CDR3 protein: CASSPLTGGGTDTQYF
D gene: .; V gene: TRBV20-1; CDR3 protein: CSASGQRAFF
D gene: TRBD2; V gene: TRBV27; CDR3 protein: CASSFGTSGPQETQYF
D gene: TRBD1; V gene: TRBV5-6; CDR3 protein: CASSWGQHSNYGYTF
D gene: .; V gene: TRBV19; CDR3 protein: CASSISAGDSPLHF
D gene: TRBD1; V gene: TRBV7-2; CDR3 protein: CASSLAGTGNPDTQYF
D gene: .; V gene: TRBV6-5; CDR3 protein: CASSPQGLLNEKLFF
D gene: .; V gene: TRBV18; CDR3 protein: CASSPKSPDREAFF